This TCR beta chain comes out of a study of Graves' ophthalmopathy and Graves' hyperthyroidism. Clinical symptoms, serum thyroxine, TRAb, thyroid ultrasound and orbital computed tomography were relied on for diagnosis. V dropped 6 bases and J dropped 8 bases, with 18 bases sitting between them. CDR1 is SNHLY, CDR2 FYNNEI, per germline. The length of the CDR3 is 14 residues. As the template, RNA transcripts were used to amplify TCR beta CDR3 regions. Scientists carried out first-round RT-PCR using HTBI primers and then a second-round multiplex PCR. TCRdb fed the multiplex PCR reads into MiXCR, producing one record per CDR3 protein. The profile shows roughly 600,000 distinct CDR3 sequences, roughly 39% of them singletons.

Sequenced input: peripheral blood or thyroid tissue (not recorded which). The chain has TRBV2 and TRBJ2-3; D is perhaps TRBD2 (6 bases). This clonotype originated in an adult man with Graves' hyperthyroidism. For the CDR3, the DNA is TGTGCCAGCAGCCCGACGGGACTGAGAAGTACGCAGTATTTT. Its protein product is CASSPTGLRSTQYF.